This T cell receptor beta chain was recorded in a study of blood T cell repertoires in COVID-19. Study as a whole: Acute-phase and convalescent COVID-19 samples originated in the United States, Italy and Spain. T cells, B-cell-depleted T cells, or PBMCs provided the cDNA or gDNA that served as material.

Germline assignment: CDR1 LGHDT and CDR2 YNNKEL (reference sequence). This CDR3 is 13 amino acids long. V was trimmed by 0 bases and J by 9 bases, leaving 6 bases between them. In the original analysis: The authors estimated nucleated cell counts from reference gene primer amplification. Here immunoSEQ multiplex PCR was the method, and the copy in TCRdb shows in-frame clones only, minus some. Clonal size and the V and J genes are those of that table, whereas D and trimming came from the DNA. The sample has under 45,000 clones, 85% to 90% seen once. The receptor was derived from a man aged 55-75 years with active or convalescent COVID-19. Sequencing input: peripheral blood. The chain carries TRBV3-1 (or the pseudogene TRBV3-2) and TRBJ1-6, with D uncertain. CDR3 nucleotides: TGTGCCAGCAGCCAAGAGAGTGGTTCACCCCTCCACTTT. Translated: CASSQESGSPLHF.